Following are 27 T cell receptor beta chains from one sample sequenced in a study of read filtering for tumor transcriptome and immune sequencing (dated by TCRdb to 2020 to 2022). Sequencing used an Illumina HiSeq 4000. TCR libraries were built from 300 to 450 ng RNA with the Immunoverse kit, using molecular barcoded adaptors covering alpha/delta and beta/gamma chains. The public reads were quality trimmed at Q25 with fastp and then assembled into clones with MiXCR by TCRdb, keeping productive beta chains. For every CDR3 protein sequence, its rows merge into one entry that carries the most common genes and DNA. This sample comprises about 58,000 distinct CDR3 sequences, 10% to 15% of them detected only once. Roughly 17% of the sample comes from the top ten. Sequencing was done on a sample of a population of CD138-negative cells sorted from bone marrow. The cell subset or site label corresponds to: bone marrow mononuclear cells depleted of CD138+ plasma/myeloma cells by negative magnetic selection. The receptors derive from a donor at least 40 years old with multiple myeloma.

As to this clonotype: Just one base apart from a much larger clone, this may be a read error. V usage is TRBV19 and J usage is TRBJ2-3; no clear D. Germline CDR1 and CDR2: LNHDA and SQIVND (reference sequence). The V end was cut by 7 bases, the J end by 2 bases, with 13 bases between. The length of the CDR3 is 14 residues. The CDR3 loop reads CASNPLTSTDTQYF. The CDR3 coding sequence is TGTGCCAGTAACCCATTGACCTCCACAGATACGCAGTATTTT.

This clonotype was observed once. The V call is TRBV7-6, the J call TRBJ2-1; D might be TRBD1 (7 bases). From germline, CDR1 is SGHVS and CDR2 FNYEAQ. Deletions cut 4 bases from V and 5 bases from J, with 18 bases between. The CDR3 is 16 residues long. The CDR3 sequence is CASSSGGTGPDNEQFF. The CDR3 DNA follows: TGTGCCAGCAGCTCAGGGGGGACTGGCCCCGACAATGAGCAGTTCTTC.

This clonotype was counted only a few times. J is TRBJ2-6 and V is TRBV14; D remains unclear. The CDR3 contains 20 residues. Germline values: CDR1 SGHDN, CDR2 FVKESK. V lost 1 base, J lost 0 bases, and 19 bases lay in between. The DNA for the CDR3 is TGTGCCAGCAGCCAAGGTCGTCTCGTCGATCACTCCTCTGGGGCCAACGTCCTGACTTTC. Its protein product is CASSQGRLVDHSSGANVLTF.

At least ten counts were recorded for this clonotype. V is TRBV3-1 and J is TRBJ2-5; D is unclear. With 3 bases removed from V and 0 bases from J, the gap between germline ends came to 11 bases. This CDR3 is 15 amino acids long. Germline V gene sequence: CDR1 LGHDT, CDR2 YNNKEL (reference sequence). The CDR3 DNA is TGTGCCAGCAGCCAGGCCACGACCAACCAAGAGACCCAGTACTTC. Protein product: CASSQATTNQETQYF.

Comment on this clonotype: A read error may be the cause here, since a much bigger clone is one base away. The DNA for the CDR3 is TGTGCCAGCAGTGCGGATGAAGAGGACACTGAAGCTCTCTTT. Protein sequence: CASSADEEDTEALF. The rearrangement links TRBV6-5 to TRBJ1-1; possibly TRBD1 for D (5 bases). The CDR3 covers 14 residues. CDR1 is MNHEY, CDR2 SVGAGI, per germline.

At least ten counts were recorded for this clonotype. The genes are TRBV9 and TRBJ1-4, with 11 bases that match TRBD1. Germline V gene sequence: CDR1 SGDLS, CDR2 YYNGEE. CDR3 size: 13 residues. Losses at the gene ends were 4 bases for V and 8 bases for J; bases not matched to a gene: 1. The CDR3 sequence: CASSRDRGEKLFF. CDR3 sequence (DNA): TGTGCCAGCAGCCGGGACAGGGGGGAAAAACTGTTTTTT. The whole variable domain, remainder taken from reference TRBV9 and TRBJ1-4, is DSGVTQTPKHLITATGQRVTLRCSPRSGDLSVYWYQQSLDQGLQFLIQYYNGEERAKGNILERFSAQQFPDLHSELNLSSLELGDSALYFCASSRDRGEKLFFGSGTQLSVL.

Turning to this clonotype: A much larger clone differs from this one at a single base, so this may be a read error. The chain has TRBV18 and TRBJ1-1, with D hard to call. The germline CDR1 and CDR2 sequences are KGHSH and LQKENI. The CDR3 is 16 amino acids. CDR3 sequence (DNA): TGTGCCAGCTCACCGGCAGGATCCCTGGTGAACACTGAAGCTCTCTTT. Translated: CASSPAGSLVNTEALF.

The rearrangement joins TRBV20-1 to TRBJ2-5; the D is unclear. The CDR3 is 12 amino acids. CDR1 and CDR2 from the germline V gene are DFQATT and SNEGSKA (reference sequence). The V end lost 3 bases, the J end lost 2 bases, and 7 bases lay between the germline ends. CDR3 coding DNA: TGCAGTGCTAGTTTAGGGCAAGAGACCCAGTACTTC. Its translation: CSASLGQETQYF.

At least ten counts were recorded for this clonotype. DNA for the CDR3: TGTGCCAGCAGCTTAGGTGGGGTTGAAGCTTTCTTT. Translated, it gives CASSLGGVEAFF. This rearrangement joins TRBV5-6 to TRBJ1-1; D ambiguous. The CDR3 sequence is 12 residues long. V was shortened by 2 bases and J by 7 bases, with 9 bases between the two germline ends. The germline V gene has CDR1 SGHDT and CDR2 YYEEEE.

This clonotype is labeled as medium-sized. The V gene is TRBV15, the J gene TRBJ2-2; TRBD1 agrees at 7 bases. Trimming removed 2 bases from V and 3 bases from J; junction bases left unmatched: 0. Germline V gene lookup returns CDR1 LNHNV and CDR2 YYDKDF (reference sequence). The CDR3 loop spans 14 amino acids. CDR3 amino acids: CATSRQGDTGELFF. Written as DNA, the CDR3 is TGTGCCACCAGCAGACAGGGGGACACCGGGGAGCTGTTTTTT. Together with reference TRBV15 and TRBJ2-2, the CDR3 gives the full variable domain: DAMVIQNPRYQVTQFGKPVTLSCSQTLNHNVMYWYQQKSSQAPKLLFHYYDKDFNNEADTPDNFQSRRPNTSFCFLDIRSPGLGDTAMYLCATSRQGDTGELFFGEGSRLTVL.

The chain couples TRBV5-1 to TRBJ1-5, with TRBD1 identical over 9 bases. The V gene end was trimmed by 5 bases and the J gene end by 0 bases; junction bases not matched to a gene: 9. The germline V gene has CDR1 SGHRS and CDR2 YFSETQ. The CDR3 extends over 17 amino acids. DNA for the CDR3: TGCGCCAGCAGTTCCGGGACAGGGTCAAGTAGCAATCAGCCCCAGCATTTT. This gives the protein CASSSGTGSSSNQPQHF.

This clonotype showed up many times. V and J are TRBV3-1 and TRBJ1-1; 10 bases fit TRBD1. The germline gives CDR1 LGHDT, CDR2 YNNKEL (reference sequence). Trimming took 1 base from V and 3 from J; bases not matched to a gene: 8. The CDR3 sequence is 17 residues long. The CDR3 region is CASSQATGGPWDTEAFF. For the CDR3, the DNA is TGTGCCAGCAGCCAAGCGACAGGGGGCCCTTGGGACACTGAAGCTTTCTTT.

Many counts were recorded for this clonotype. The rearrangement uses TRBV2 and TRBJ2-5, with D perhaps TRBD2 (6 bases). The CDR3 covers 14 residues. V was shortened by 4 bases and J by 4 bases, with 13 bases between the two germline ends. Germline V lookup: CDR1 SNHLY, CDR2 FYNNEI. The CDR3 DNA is TGTGCCAGCAGTGGCTTTGGGAGGCGAGAGACCCAGTACTTC. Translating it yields CASSGFGRRETQYF.

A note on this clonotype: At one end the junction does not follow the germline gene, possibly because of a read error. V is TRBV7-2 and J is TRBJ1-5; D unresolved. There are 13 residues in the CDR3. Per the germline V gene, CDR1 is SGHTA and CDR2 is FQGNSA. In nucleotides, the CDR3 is TGTGCCTGCAGCTTAATCAGCAATCAGCCCCAGCATTTT. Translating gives CACSLISNQPQHF.

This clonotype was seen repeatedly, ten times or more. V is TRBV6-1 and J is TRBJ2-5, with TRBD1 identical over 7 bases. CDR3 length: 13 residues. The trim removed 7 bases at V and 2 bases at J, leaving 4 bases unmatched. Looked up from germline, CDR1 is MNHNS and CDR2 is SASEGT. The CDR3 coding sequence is TGTGCCAGCAAGTTGGGACAGCAAGAGACCCAGTACTTC. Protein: CASKLGQQETQYF.

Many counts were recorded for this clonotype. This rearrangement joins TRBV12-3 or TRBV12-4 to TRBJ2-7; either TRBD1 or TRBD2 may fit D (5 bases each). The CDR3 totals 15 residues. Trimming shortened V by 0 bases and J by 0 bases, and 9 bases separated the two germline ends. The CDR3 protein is CASSLARGSSYEQYF. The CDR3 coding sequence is TGTGCCAGCAGTTTAGCCCGGGGCAGCTCCTACGAGCAGTACTTC.

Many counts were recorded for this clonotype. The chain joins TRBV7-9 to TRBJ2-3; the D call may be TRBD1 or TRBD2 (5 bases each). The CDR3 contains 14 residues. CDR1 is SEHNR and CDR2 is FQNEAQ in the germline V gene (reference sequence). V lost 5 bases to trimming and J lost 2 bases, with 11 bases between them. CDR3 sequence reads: CASSPPGHTDTQYF. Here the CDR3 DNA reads TGTGCCAGCAGCCCCCCGGGGCACACAGATACGCAGTATTTT.

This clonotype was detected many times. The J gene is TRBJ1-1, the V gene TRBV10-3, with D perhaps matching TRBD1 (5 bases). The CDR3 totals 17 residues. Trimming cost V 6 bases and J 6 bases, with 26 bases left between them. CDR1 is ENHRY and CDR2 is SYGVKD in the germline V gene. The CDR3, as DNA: TGTGCCATCAGAGAGCCTGGGTCAACAGGAGGGATCCCTGAAGCTTTCTTT. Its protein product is CAIREPGSTGGIPEAFF.

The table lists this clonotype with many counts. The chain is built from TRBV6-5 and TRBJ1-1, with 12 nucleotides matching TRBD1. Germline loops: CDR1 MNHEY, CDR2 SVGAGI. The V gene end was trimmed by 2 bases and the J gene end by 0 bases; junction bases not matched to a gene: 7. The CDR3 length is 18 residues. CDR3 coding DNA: TGTGCCAGCAGTTACGGTGGGACAGGGGGCAGGATGAACACTGAAGCTTTCTTT. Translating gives CASSYGGTGGRMNTEAFF.

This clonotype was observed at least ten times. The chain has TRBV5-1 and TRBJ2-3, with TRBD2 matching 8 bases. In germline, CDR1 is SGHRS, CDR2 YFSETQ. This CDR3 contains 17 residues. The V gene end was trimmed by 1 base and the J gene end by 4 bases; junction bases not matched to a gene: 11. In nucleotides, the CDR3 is TGCGCCAGCAGCTTGCCCGGACTAGCAATGGTTGCAGATACGCAGTATTTT. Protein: CASSLPGLAMVADTQYF.

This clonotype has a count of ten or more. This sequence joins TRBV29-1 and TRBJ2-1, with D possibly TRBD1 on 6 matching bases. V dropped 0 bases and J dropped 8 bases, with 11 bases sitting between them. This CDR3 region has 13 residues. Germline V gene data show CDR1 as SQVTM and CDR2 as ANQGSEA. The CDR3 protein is CSVEEQGEDEQFF. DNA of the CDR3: TGCAGCGTTGAAGAACAGGGAGAGGATGAGCAGTTCTTC.

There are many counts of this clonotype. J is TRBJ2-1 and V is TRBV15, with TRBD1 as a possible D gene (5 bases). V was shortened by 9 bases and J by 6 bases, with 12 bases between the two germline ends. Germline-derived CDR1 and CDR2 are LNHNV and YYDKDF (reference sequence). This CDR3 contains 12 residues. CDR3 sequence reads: CATQGLRNEQFF. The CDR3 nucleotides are TGTGCCACGCAGGGCCTCCGCAATGAGCAGTTCTTC.

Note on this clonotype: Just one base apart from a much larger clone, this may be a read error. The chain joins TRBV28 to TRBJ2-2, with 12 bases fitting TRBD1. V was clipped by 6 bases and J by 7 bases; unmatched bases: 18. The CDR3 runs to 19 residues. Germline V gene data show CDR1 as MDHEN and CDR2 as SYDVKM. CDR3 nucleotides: TGTGCCAGCAGCCTAGTCAATCTCCCGGGACAGGGGGCTGACGGGGAGCTGTTTTTT. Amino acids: CASSLVNLPGQGADGELFF.

The CDR3 reads CASSLGDNRDNEQFF. The CDR3 DNA is TGCGCCAGCAGCTTGGGTGACAACCGGGACAATGAGCAGTTCTTC. The chain links TRBV5-1 to TRBJ2-1; D is undetermined. This CDR3 comprises 15 residues. CDR1 is SGHRS and CDR2 is YFSETQ in the germline V gene. Trimming shortened V by 0 bases and J by 5 bases, and 12 bases separated the two germline ends.

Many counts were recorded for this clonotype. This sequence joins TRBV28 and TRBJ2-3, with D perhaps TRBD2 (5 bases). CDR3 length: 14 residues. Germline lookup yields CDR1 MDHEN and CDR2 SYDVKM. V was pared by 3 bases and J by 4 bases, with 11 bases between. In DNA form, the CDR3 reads TGTGCCAGCAGTTTTGCAGCGGTCCCAGATACGCAGTATTTT. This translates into CASSFAAVPDTQYF.

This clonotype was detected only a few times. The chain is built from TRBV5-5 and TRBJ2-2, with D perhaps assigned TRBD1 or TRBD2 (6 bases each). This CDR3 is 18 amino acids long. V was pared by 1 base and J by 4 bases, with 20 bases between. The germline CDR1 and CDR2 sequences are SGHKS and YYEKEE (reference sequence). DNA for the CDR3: TGTGCCAGCAGCTTGAAGGTGTGGGGGGCGCGAAGCACCGGGGAGCTGTTTTTT. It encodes CASSLKVWGARSTGELFF.

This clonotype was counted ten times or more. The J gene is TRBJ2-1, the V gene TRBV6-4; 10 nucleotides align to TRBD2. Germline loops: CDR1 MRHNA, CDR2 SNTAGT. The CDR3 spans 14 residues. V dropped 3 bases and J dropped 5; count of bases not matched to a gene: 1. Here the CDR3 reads CASSELAGNNEQFF. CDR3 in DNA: TGTGCCAGCAGTGAACTAGCGGGGAACAATGAGCAGTTCTTC.